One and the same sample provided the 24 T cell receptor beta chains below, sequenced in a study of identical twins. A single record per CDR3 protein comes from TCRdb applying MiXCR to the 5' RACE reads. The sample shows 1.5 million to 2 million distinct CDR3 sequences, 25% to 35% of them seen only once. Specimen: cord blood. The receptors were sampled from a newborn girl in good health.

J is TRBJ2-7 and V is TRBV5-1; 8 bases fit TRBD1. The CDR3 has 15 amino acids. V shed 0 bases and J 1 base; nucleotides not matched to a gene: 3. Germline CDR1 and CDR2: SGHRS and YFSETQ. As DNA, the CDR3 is TGCGCCAGCAGCTTGGGCTGGGACAGGTCCTACGAGCAGTACTTC. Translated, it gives CASSLGWDRSYEQYF.

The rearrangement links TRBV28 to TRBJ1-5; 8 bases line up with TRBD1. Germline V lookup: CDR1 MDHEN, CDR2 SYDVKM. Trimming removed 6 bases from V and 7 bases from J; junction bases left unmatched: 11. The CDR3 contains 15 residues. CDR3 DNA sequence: TGTGCCAGCAGGCCCTGGGCAGGGGGCGAACAGCCCCAGCATTTT. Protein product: CASRPWAGGEQPQHF.

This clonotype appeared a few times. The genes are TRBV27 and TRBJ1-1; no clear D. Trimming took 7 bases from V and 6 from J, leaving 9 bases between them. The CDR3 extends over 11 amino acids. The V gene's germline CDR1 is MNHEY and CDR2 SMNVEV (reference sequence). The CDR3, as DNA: TGTGCCAGCATAGCGCGGGCTGAAGCTTTCTTT. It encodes CASIARAEAFF.

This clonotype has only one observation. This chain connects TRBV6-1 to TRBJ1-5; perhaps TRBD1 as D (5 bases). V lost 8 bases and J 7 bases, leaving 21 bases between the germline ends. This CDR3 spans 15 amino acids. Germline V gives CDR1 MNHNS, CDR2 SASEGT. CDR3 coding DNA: TGTGCCAGCTTCCCAGGGACGATGGGGAACCAGCCCCAGCATTTT. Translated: CASFPGTMGNQPQHF.

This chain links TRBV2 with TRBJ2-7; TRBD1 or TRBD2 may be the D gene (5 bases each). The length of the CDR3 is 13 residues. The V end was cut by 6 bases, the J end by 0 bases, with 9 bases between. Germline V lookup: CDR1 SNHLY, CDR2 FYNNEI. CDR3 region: CASREGTSYEQYF. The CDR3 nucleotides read TGTGCCAGCAGAGAGGGGACCTCCTACGAGCAGTACTTC.

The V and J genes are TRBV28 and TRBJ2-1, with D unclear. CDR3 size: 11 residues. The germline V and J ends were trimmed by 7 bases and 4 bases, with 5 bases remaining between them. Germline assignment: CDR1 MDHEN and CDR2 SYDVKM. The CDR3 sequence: CASKQYNEQFF. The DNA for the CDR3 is TGTGCCAGCAAGCAGTACAATGAGCAGTTCTTC.

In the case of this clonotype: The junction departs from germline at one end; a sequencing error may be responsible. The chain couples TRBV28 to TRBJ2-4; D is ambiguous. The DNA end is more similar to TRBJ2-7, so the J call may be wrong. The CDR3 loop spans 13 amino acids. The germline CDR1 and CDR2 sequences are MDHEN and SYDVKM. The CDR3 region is CAGSNMALYEQYF. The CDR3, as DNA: TGTGCCGGCAGTAACATGGCCCTCTACGAGCAGTACTTC.

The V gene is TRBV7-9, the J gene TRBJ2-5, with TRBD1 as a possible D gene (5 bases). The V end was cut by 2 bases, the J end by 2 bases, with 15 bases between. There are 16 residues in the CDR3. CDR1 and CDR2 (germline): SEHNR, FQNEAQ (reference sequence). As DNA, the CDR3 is TGTGCCAGCAGCTTATGGGCAGGGAAGCATCAAGAGACCCAGTACTTC. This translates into CASSLWAGKHQETQYF. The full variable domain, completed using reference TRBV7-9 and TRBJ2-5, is DTGVSQNPRHKITKRGQNVTFRCDPISEHNRLYWYRQTLGQGPEFLTYFQNEAQLEKSRLLSDRFSAERPKGSFSTLEIQRTEQGDSAMYLCASSLWAGKHQETQYFGPGTRLLVL.

The DNA for the CDR3 is TGTGCCAGCAGCGCAACTAGCGGGTGGGGTTGGGCGAACACCGGGGAGCTGTTTTTT. Translated, it gives CASSATSGWGWANTGELFF. V and J are TRBV9 and TRBJ2-2, with 9 bases lining up with TRBD2. Trimming removed 3 bases from V and 0 bases from J; junction bases left unmatched: 12. Germline V gene lookup returns CDR1 SGDLS and CDR2 YYNGEE. This CDR3 has 19 amino acids.

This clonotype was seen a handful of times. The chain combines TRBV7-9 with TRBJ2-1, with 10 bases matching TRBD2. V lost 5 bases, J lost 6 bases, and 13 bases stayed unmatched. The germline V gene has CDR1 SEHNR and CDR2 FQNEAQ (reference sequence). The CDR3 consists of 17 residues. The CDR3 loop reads CASSPTTGTSAINEQFF. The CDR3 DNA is TGTGCCAGCAGCCCGACAACCGGGACTAGCGCGATCAATGAGCAGTTCTTC.

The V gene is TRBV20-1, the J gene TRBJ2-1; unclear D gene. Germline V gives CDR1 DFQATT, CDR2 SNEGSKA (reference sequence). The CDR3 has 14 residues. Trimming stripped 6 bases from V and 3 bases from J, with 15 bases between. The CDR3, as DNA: TGCAGTGCCTCAGAGTTGACTTACTACAATGAGCAGTTCTTC. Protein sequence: CSASELTYYNEQFF.

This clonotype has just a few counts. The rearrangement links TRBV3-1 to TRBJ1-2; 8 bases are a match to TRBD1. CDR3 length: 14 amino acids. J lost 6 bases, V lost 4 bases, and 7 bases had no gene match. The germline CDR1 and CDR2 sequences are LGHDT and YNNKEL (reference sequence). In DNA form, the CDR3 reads TGTGCCAGCAGCCGCCGACAGGGGAGGAATGGCTACACCTTC. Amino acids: CASSRRQGRNGYTF.

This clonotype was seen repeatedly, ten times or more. The CDR3 DNA follows: TGTGCCAGCAGTGAACTAGCGGGCTCCTACGAGCAGTACTTC. The encoded protein is CASSELAGSYEQYF. The rearrangement uses TRBV2 and TRBJ2-7, with 8 positions matching TRBD2. The germline CDR1 and CDR2 sequences are SNHLY and FYNNEI. The CDR3 has 14 residues. J was trimmed by 0 bases and V by 2 bases; bases with no gene match: 0.

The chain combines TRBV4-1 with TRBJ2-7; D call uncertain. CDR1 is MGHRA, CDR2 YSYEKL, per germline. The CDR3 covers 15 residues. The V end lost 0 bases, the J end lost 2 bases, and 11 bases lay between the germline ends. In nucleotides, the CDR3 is TGCGCCAGCAGCCAAGATCGGCTAGTCCCCTACGAGCAGTACTTC. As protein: CASSQDRLVPYEQYF.

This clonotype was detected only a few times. The CDR3 region has the DNA TGTGCCAGCAGTTTAGGACTAGCGGGAGCTGTGGAGACCCAGTACTTC. It codes for CASSLGLAGAVETQYF. The V and J genes are TRBV12-3 or TRBV12-4 and TRBJ2-5, with 12 bases fitting TRBD2. V was pared by 1 base and J by 5 bases, with 5 bases of the junction left unmatched. The CDR3 totals 16 residues.

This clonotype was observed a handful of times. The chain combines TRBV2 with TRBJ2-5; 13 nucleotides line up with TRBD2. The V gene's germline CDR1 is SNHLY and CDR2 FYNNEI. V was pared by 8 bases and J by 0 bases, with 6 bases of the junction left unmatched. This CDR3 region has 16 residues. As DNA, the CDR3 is TGTGCCAGCTCCGGGACTAGCGGGGCGTACCAAGAGACCCAGTACTTC. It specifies CASSGTSGAYQETQYF.

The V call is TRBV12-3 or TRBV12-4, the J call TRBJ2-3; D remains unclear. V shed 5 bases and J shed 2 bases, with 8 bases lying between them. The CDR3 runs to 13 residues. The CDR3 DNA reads TGTGCCAGCAGTCCTAGTTACACAGATACGCAGTATTTT. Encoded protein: CASSPSYTDTQYF.

The CDR3: CASSTDSMSYNEQYF. CDR3 DNA sequence: TGTGCCAGCAGTACAGACAGTATGTCCTACAATGAGCAGTACTTC. This chain connects TRBV28 to TRBJ2-7; D is possibly TRBD1 (5 bases). This CDR3 spans 15 amino acids. The germline V gene encodes CDR1 MDHEN and CDR2 SYDVKM. V lost 5 bases and J lost 7, with 21 bases in between.

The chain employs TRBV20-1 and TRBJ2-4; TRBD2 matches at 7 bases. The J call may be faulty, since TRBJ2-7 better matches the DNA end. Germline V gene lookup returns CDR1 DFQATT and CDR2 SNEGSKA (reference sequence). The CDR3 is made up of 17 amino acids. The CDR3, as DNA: TGCAGTGCTAGAGATAATGCTAAACGGGAGGTAGCCTACGAGCAGTACTTC. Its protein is CSARDNAKREVAYEQYF.

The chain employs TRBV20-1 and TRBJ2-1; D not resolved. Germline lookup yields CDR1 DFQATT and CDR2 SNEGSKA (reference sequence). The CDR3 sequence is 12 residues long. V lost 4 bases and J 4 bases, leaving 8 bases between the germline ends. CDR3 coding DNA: TGCAGTGCTAATGCCCGATACAATGAGCAGTTCTTC. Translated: CSANARYNEQFF.

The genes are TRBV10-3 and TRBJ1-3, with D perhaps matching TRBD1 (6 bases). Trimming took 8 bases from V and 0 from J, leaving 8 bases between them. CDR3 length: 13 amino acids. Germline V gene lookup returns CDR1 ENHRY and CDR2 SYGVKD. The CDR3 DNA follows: TGTGCCATCCAGGGGTACTCTGGAAACACCATATATTTT. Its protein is CAIQGYSGNTIYF.

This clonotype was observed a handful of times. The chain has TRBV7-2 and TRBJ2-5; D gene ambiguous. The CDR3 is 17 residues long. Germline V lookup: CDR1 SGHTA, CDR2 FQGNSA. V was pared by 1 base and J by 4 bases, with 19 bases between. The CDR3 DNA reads TGTGCCAGCAGCTTAGTCATAAGGAGCGACCTGGGAGAGACCCAGTACTTC. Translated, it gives CASSLVIRSDLGETQYF.

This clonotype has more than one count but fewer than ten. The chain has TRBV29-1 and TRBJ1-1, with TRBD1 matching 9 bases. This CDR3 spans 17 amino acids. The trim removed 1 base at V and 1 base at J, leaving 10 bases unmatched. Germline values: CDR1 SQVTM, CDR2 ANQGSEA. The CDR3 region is CSVEVAPGQGWNTEAFF. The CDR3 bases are TGCAGCGTTGAAGTGGCCCCGGGACAGGGTTGGAACACTGAAGCTTTCTTT.

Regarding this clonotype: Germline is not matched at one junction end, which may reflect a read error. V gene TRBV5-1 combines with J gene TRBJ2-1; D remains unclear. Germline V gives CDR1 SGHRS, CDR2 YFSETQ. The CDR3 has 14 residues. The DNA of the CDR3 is TGCGCCAGCAGCCTCTGGAAACCGTACACTGAGCAGTTCTTC. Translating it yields CASSLWKPYTEQFF.